One and the same sample provided the 5 T cell receptor beta chains below, sequenced in a study of graft-versus-host responses after intestinal transplantation. Sequencing used immunoSEQ multiplex PCR; TCRdb keeps in-frame clones, though not all of them. The sample records 30,000 to 40,000 clones, around 94% being singletons. Their cognate antigens are unknown. Sequenced here: unstimulated CD4+ T cells sorted from spleen or lymph node cells, sampled before transplant. The receptors originated from a human donor who was the organ donor for an intestinal transplant.

DNA for the CDR3: TGTGCCATCAGTCCAGGTTTTAGTGGGGCCAACGTCCTGACTTTC. It codes for CAISPGFSGANVLTF. The chain is built from TRBV10-3 and TRBJ2-6; D is ambiguous. The CDR3 covers 15 residues. Trimming took 5 bases from V and 3 from J, leaving 11 bases between them. The germline CDR1 and CDR2 sequences are ENHRY and SYGVKD.

The chain uses TRBV30 and TRBJ2-7; a possible D gene is TRBD1 (5 bases). CDR1 GTSNPN and CDR2 SVGIG come from the germline V gene (reference sequence). This CDR3 contains 14 residues. V was clipped by 0 bases and J by 3 bases, with 12 bases between them. This chain's CDR3 is CAWSVSGFLYEQYF. The CDR3 region has the DNA TGTGCCTGGAGTGTCTCAGGGTTTCTCTACGAGCAGTACTTC.

The CDR3 spells CASSYGRGRDYGYTF. CDR3 coding DNA: TGTGCCAGCAGTTACGGAAGGGGGAGGGATTATGGCTACACCTTC. This chain links TRBV6-9 with TRBJ1-2; TRBD1 might be the D (6 bases). Deletions cut 3 bases from V and 5 bases from J, with 16 bases between. This CDR3 is built from 15 residues. Germline V gene sequence: CDR1 MNHGY, CDR2 SVAAGI.

Here the CDR3 DNA reads TGTGCCAGCAAACTAGCGGTTAACACCGGGGAGCTGTTTTTT. Protein: CASKLAVNTGELFF. The chain combines TRBV6-5 with TRBJ2-2; TRBD2 aligns across 8 bases. CDR3 length: 14 amino acids. Germline CDR1 and CDR2: MNHEY and SVGAGI. V lost 7 bases, J lost 2 bases, and 3 bases stayed unmatched.

This clone showed up just once. J is TRBJ1-2 and V is TRBV9; maybe TRBD1 (6 bases). Germline CDR1 is SGDLS and CDR2 is YYNGEE. Trimming pared 3 bases from V and 4 bases from J, leaving 19 bases between. The CDR3 has 16 amino acids. CDR3 loop: CASSGRGGRDAYGYTF. CDR3 DNA sequence: TGTGCCAGCAGCGGTCGGGGGGGCAGGGACGCCTATGGCTACACCTTC.